This T cell receptor beta chain stems from a study of beta chain features in type 1 diabetes (dated by TCRdb to 2016 to 2019). For the wider study: Mean age, gender distribution, total cell number and subset yield did not differ between patients and healthy donors. The study compared the TCRB repertoires of sorted circulating CD4+ T cell subsets in recently diagnosed type 1 diabetes patients with those in matched healthy donors. A total of 85 million to 140 million sorted cells were examined across all samples, and a strong correlation was observed between cell number per subset and RNA yield. Regulatory and stem cell-like memory subsets were isolated from only 8 patients and about eight healthy donors, whereas naive and central memory subsets came from all 28 donors.

The entire isolated RNA was reverse transcribed using the High Capacity cDNA Reverse Transcription Kit, and thus expressed TCRB transcripts were sequenced. Deep immunoSEQ sequencing was applied to naive, central memory and regulatory T cell samples, giving an average of roughly 3.6 million total reads per sample. Sorted cells were lysed in RLT buffer and RNA was extracted with DNase-treated RNeasy Micro or Mini kits, depending on cell number. Each cell subset was processed separately to prevent cross-contamination, with patient and healthy donor samples processed together. The immunoSEQ multiplex PCR was used to amplify TCRB sequences from cDNA, yielding 87-bp fragments that span the CDR3 region. Sequencing of the amplicons was done on the Illumina HiSeq platform. Per the original workflow: Synthetic template baselines were used to correct PCR bias computationally, reads within Hamming distance 2 were collapsed, and singletons that could not be merged were discarded. Reads were aligned against IMGT to assign V, D and J genes, CDR3 length and insertions or deletions at six rearrangement sites. Clonotype counts were normalized to sorted cell number within each subset before computing true diversity and Gini coefficients with the tcR R package. The overlap coefficient, calculated on TCRB nucleotide sequences, was used to measure repertoire sharing. Out-of-frame TCRB sequences from naive cells were analyzed as a proxy for the pre-selection repertoire. TCRdb limited this immuneACCESS table to in-frame rearrangements with V and J called. A share of clones is missing; checked studies link under half to unresolved V genes, and the rest is unexplained. Clone size and the V and J calls come from that table; the DNA yielded D and trimming. The sample table contains hundreds of thousands of clones; only one count was recorded for around a sixth of them. Under 0.095% of the sample belongs to the ten largest clones.

This clone was observed a few times. Its recognized antigen is unknown. One base away there is no much larger clone; base qualities are not given. V trim: 7 bases; J trim: 10 bases; unmatched bases: 6. The CDR3 runs 12 residues from the cysteine to the phenylalanine. Only CDR3 DNA remains: 36 bases, in frame from the first base. CDR1 and CDR2 (ENHRY, SYGVKD) derive from the germline V gene. From each donor, a single peripheral blood sample of approximately 110 mL on average was drawn into heparinised tubes. Naive, central memory, regulatory and stem cell-like memory CD4+ T cells were sorted on a BD FACSAria II using a panel including CD45RO, CCR7, CD25, CD127, CD95 and CD27. Every sorted population had a purity above 98%. PBMCs were isolated right away by Lymphoprep density gradient centrifugation and were stained directly, without culture. So that batch effects would be minimized, each experiment stained and sorted samples in pairs, pairing one healthy donor with one patient.

Points the paper makes about the study in general: Sequencing cDNA rather than genomic DNA could over-represent highly expressing activated cells, although activation and CD3 levels did not differ between groups. Shorter templates might have been favored by PCR, but patient and control samples were amplified and corrected together, so both groups would have been affected equally by any skew. Because the HLA sub-analyses included only small numbers of individuals, any influence of HLA type on TCRB rearrangement was left unresolved. Type 1 diabetes patients showed a moderate but significant shortening of TCRB CDR3 length in all four CD4+ subsets. Fewer insertions and more nucleotide deletions at VDJ recombination sites were observed in patients with type 1 diabetes, implying thymic rearrangement abnormalities. Naive, central memory and regulatory TCRB repertoires appeared to be more alike among patients than among healthy donors.

Recombination joined TRBV10-3 with TRBJ2-1, and 8 junctional nucleotides match TRBD1. The TCR comes from a man aged 18 to 30 in good health. The material sequenced was naive CD4+ T cells from blood. In the paper's terms, the cell subset or site label means: true naive CD4+ T cells. The DNA is TGTGCCATCACCGCACGGACAGGGGAGCAGTTCTTC. Its translation reads: CAITARTGEQFF.